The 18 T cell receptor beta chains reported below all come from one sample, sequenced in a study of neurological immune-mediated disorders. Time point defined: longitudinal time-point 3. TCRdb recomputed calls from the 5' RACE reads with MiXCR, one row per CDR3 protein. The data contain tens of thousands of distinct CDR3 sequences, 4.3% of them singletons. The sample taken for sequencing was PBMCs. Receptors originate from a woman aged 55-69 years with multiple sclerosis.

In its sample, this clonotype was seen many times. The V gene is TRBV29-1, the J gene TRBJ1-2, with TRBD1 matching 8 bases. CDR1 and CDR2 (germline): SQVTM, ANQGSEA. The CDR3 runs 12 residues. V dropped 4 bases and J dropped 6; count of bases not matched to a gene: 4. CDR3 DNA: TGCAGCGTTGTAGGACAGGGCGATGGCTACACCTTC. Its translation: CSVVGQGDGYTF.

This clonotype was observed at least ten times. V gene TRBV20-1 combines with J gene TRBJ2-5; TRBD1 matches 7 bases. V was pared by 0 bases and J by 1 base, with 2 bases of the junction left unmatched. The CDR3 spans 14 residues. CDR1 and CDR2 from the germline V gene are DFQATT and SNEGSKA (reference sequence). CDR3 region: CSAREGQAQETQYF. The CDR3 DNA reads TGCAGTGCTAGAGAAGGACAGGCCCAAGAGACCCAGTACTTC.

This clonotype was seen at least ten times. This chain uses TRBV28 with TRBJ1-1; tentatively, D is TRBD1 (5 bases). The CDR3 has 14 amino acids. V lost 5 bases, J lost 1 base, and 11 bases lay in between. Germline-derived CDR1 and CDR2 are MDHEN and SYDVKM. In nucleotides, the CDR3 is TGTGCCAGCAGTCCGGGACGGCGGAACACTGAAGCTTTCTTT. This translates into CASSPGRRNTEAFF.

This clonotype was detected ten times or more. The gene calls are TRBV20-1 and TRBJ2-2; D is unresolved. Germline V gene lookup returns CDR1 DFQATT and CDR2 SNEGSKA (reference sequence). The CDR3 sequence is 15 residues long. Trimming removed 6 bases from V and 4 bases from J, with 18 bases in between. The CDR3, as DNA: TGCAGTGCCCCAGCCCGGGCTGCCCTCACCGGGGAGCTGTTTTTT. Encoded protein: CSAPARAALTGELFF.

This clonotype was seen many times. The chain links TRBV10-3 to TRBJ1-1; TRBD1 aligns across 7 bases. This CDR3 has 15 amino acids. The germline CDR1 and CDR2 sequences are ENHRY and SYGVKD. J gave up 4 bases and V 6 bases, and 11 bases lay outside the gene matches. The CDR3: CAISQGQAVGTEAFF. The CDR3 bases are TGTGCCATCAGCCAAGGACAGGCTGTCGGCACTGAAGCTTTCTTT.

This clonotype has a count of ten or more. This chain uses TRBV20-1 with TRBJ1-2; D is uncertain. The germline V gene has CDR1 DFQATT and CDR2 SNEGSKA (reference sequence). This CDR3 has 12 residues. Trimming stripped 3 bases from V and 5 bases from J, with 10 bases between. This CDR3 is CSARWQIYGYTF. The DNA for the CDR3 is TGCAGTGCTAGGTGGCAGATTTATGGCTACACCTTC.

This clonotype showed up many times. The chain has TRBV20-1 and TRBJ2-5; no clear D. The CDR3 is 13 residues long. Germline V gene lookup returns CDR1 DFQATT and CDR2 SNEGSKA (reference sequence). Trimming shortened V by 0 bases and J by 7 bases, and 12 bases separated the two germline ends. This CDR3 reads CSARDLGVGTQYF. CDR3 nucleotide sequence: TGCAGTGCTAGAGATCTCGGTGTGGGGACCCAGTACTTC.

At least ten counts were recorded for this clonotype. CDR3 nucleotide sequence: TGCAGTGCTACACTCACCGGGACCTCCCGAGATACGCAGTATTTT. Its translation: CSATLTGTSRDTQYF. The chain joins TRBV20-1 to TRBJ2-3, with D possibly being TRBD1 or TRBD2 (5 bases each). The CDR3 is 15 amino acids. Germline-derived CDR1 and CDR2 are DFQATT and SNEGSKA (reference sequence). Trimming left V 4 bases short and J 5 bases short, with 19 bases between.

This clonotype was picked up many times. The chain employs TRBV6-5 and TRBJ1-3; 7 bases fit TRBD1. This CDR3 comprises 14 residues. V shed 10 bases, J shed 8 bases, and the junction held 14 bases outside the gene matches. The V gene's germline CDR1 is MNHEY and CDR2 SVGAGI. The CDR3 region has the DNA TGTGCCACCCAAAGGGGGCTAGGATCGGACACCATATATTTT. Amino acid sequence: CATQRGLGSDTIYF.

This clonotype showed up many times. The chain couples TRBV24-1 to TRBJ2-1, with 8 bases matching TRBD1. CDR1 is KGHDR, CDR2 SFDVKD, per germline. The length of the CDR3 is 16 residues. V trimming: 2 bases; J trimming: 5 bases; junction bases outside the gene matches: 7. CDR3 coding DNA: TGTGCCACCAGTGATTCTCGGACAGGGAGCAACAATGAGCAGTTCTTC. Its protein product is CATSDSRTGSNNEQFF.

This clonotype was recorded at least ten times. In nucleotides, the CDR3 is TGCGCCAGCAGCTTGGCGGACAGGGCTGAAGCTTTCTTT. Translated: CASSLADRAEAFF. The rearrangement uses TRBV5-1 and TRBJ1-1; 8 bases map to TRBD1. CDR3 size: 13 residues. Germline trimming cut 0 bases from V and 6 bases from J; bases unmatched to any gene: 1. CDR1 SGHRS and CDR2 YFSETQ come from the germline V gene.

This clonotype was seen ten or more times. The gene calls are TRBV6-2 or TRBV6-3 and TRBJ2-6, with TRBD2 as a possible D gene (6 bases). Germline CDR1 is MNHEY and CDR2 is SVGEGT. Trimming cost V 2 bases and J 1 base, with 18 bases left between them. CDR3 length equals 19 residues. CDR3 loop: CASSYGTGGLLSGANVLTF. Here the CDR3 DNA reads TGTGCCAGCAGTTACGGGACTGGAGGGTTGCTTTCTGGGGCCAACGTCCTGACTTTC.

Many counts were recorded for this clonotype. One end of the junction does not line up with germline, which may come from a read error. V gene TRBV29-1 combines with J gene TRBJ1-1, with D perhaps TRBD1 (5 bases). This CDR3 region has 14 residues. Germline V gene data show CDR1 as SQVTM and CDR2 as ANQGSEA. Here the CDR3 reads CSVEGVGLKTEAFF. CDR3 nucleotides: TGCAGCGTTGAAGGCGTGGGGCTGAAGACTGAAGCTTTCTTT. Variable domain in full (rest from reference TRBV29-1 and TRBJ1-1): SAVISQKPSRDICQRGTSLTIQCQVDSQVTMMFWYRQQPGQSLTLIATANQGSEATYESGFVIDKFPISRPNLTFSTLTVSNMSPEDSSIYLCSVEGVGLKTEAFFGQGTRLTVV.

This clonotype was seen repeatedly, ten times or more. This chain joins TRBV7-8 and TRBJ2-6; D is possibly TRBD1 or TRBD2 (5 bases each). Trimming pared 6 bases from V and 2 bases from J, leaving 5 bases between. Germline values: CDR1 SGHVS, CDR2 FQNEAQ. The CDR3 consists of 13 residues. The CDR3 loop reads CASRGAGANVLTF. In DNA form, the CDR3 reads TGTGCCAGCAGGGGGGCTGGGGCCAACGTCCTGACTTTC.

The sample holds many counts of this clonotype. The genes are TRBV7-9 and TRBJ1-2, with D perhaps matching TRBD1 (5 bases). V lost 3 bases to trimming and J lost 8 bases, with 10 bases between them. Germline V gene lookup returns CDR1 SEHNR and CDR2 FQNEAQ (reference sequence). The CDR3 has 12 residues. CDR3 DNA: TGTGCCAGCAGCTTCAGGGCTCGCGGCTACACCTTC. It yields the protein CASSFRARGYTF.

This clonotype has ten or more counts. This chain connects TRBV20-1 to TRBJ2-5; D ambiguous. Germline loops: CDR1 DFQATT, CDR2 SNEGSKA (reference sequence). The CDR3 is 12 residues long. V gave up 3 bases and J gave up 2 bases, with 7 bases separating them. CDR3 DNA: TGCAGTGCTAGTAATGGGCAAGAGACCCAGTACTTC. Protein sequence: CSASNGQETQYF.

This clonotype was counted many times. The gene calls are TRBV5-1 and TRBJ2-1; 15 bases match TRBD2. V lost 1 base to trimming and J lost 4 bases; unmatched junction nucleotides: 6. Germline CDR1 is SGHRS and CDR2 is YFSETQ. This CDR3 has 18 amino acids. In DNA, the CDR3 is TGCGCCAGCAGCTTGCCCGGACTAGCGGGGGGGGCATACAATGAGCAGTTCTTC. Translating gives CASSLPGLAGGAYNEQFF.

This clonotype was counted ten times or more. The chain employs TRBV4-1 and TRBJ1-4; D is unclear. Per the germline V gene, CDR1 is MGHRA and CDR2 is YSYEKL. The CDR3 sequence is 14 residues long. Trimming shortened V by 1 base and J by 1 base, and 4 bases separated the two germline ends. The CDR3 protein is CASSQGLTNEKLFF. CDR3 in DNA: TGCGCCAGCAGCCAAGGGCTAACTAATGAAAAACTGTTTTTT.